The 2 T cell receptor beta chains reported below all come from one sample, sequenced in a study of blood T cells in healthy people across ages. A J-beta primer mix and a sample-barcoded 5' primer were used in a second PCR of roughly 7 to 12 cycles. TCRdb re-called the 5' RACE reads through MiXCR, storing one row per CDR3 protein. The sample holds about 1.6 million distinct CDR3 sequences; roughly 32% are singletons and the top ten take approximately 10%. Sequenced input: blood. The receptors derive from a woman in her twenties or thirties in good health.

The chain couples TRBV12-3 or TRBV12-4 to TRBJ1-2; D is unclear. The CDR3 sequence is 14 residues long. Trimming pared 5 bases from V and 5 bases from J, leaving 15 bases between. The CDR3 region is CASSINAGVYGYTF. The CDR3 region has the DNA TGTGCCAGCAGTATAAACGCAGGAGTATATGGCTACACCTTC.

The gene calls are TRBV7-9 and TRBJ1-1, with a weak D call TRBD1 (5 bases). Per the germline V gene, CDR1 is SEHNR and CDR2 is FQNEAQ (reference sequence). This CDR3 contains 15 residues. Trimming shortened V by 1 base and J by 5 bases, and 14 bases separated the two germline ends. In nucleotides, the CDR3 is TGTGCCAGCAGCTTAGAGCGATCCGGGACTACTGAAGCTTTCTTT. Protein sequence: CASSLERSGTTEAFF.